This TCR beta chain was documented in a study of identical twins. Findings and limits, study-wide: Because invariant MAIT and iNKT cells could be present, zero-insertion analyses could be partly confounded. For cord blood, abundant beta clonotypes had fewer insertions, unlike memory repertoires, which showed none.

With no exceptions, donors were healthy Caucasians. Each CDR3 protein is one row after TCRdb ran MiXCR on the 5' RACE reads. Of around 490,000 distinct CDR3 sequences detected, about 20% appear once; the ten largest clones hold around 0.47%. The CDR3 is 14 residues long. With V trimmed by 2 bases and J by 7 bases, 6 bases remained unmatched. Germline V gene lookup returns CDR1 DFQATT and CDR2 SNEGSKA (reference sequence). To note about this clonotype: What it recognizes is unknown.

The data also belong to a second study, concerning yellow fever vaccine responses in identical twins. That work contributes: Twins' vaccine T cell responses were reported to seem partly convergent and partly personalized.

The receptor's source is a young woman in good health. The V gene is TRBV20-1, the J gene TRBJ2-1, with 9 positions matching TRBD2. Sequencing was carried out using CD4+ T cells sorted from blood. As DNA, the CDR3 is TGCAGTGCTAGATCGGGACTAGCCGTGAATGAGCAGTTCTTC. Translation: CSARSGLAVNEQFF.